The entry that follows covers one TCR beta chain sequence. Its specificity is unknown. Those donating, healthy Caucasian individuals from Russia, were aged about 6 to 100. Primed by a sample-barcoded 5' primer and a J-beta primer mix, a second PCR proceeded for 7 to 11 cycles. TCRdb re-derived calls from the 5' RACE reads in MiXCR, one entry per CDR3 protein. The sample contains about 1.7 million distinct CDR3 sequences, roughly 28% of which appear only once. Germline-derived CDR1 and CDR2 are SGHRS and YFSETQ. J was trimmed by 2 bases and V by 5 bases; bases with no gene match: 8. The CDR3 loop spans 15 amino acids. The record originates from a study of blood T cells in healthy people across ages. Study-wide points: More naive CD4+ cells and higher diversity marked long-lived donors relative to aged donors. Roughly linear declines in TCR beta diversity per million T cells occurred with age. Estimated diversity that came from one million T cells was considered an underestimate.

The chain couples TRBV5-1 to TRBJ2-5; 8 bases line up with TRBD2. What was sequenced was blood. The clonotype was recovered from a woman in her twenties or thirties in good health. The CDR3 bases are TGCGCCAGCAGATTTCGAGCGGGAGAGCAAGAGACCCAGTACTTC. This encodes CASRFRAGEQETQYF.